This TCR beta chain was identified during a study of T cells in Graves' hyperthyroidism and ophthalmopathy. TCR beta CDR3 regions were amplified from RNA transcripts. A set of HTBI primers served as the primers for a first-round RT-PCR of the TCR CDR3. MiXCR, applied by TCRdb to the multiplex PCR reads, yields one record per CDR3 protein. The sample yields about 290,000 distinct CDR3 sequences, roughly an eighth seen once. Study-level findings and limits: Most clonotypes expanded in thyroid above 0.001 were likewise present in blood.

Germline V gives CDR1 DFQATT, CDR2 SNEGSKA (reference sequence). Trimming shortened V by 1 base and J by 7 bases, and 13 bases separated the two germline ends. The length of the CDR3 is 14 residues. This clonotype was found many times. Its antigen remains unknown. Newly diagnosed patients aged 18 to 65 had hyperthyroidism of under 2 months' duration. Diagnosis relied on clinical symptoms, serum thyroxine and TRAb, thyroid ultrasound and orbital computed tomography. The source material was blood. The receptor comes from a woman aged 40 to 50 with Graves' hyperthyroidism. The chain combines TRBV20-1 with TRBJ1-4; D is unclear. Here the CDR3 DNA reads TGCAGTGCTAGAGTGGACGGAGACTCTGAAAAACTGTTTTTT. The encoded protein is CSARVDGDSEKLFF.